This T cell receptor (beta chain) was documented in a study of blood T cell repertoires in COVID-19. The wider study: Researchers got acute and convalescent COVID-19 samples from the United States, Italy and Spain. The cDNA or gDNA used as material had been derived from T cells, B-cell-depleted T cells, or PBMCs.

Study processing details: By means of reference gene primer amplification, nucleated cell counts were estimated. Assay used: immunoSEQ multiplex PCR; TCRdb lists only in-frame clones, some missing. Clonal size and the V and J genes are those of that table, whereas D and trimming came from the DNA. The sample has a few hundred thousand clones; 75% to 90% are singletons. Source material: peripheral blood. The sequence derives from a woman in her sixties or seventies with COVID-19, enrolled during active disease.

CDR3 sequence reads: CASSASSEETQYF. The DNA of the CDR3 is TGTGCCAGCAGCGCGTCGAGCGAAGAGACCCAGTACTTC. The genes are TRBV11-2 and TRBJ2-5; D unresolved. The length of the CDR3 is 13 residues. V gave up 5 bases and J gave up 3 bases, with 10 bases separating them. Germline V gene sequence: CDR1 SGHAT, CDR2 FQNNGV. The full variable domain, rest sourced from reference TRBV11-2 and TRBJ2-5, is EAGVAQSPRYKIIEKRQSVAFWCNPISGHATLYWYQQILGQGPKLLIQFQNNGVVDDSQLPKDRFSAERLKGVDSTLKIQPAKLEDSAVYLCASSASSEETQYFGPGTRLLVL.